The next 2 T cell receptor beta chains were all read from a single sample in a study of blood T cell repertoires in COVID-19. The table came from immunoSEQ multiplex PCR; TCRdb's copy has only in-frame clones and leaves some out. The top ten hold under 0.3% of the sample, which has 650,000 to 800,000 clones, 70% to 90% seen once. What was sequenced was peripheral blood. All receptors derive from a woman aged 18 to 35 with acute or convalescent COVID-19.

This rearrangement joins TRBV4-1 to TRBJ1-1; no definite D call. The germline gives CDR1 MGHRA, CDR2 YSYEKL. Trimming stripped 5 bases from V and 5 bases from J, with 15 bases between. The CDR3 is 14 amino acids. CDR3 protein: CASSGGPPGTEAFF. The CDR3 region has the DNA TGCGCCAGCAGCGGTGGTCCACCGGGTACTGAAGCTTTCTTT.

The CDR3 loop is CASSRYSRGNIQYF. The CDR3 coding sequence is TGCGCCAGCAGCCGCTACTCCCGGGGTAACATTCAGTACTTC. V and J are TRBV4-3 and TRBJ2-4; the D gene is possibly TRBD2 (5 bases). Between the trimmed V and J ends, which lost 4 bases and 7 bases, there was a span of 14 bases. From germline, CDR1 is LGHNA and CDR2 YSLEER. The CDR3 loop spans 14 amino acids.